These 17 T cell receptor beta chains came from one sample sequenced in a study of CD8 T cells in Susac syndrome (dated by TCRdb to about 2019). Receptor amplification or capture employed the immunoSEQ multiplex PCR assay. RNA was extracted using the RNeasy kit, and about 0.5 to 1 ug of the RNA was reverse transcribed with random hexamers. TCRdb itself trimmed the public reads at Q25 with fastp, ran MiXCR and retained productive beta chains. A single entry per CDR3 protein holds the most common genes and DNA from its merged rows. In this sample the table shows 120,000 to 150,000 distinct CDR3 sequences, roughly 94% of which occur a single time. The top ten clonotypes cover approximately 0.09% of the sample. The material sequenced was CD4+ T cells from PBMCs. These receptors were collected from a human donor in good health.

The rearrangement joins TRBV7-9 to TRBJ1-1; possible D gene TRBD1, 5 bases. Germline CDR1 and CDR2: SEHNR and FQNEAQ (reference sequence). The CDR3 runs to 13 residues. Trimming took off 2 bases at V and 6 bases at J, with 10 bases between the two ends. The CDR3 nucleotides read TGTGCCAGCAGCTTAAATGGGGCCGCTGAAGCTTTCTTT. Its translation: CASSLNGAAEAFF.

The chain is built from TRBV15 and TRBJ2-5; no firm D call. This CDR3 spans 13 amino acids. Trimming left V 3 bases short and J 3 bases short, with 8 bases between. Germline V gene data show CDR1 as LNHNV and CDR2 as YYDKDF (reference sequence). The CDR3 loop reads CATSRDQEETQYF. The CDR3 DNA reads as TGTGCCACCAGCAGGGACCAGGAAGAGACCCAGTACTTC.

The chain couples TRBV29-1 to TRBJ2-2; unclear D gene. V shed 4 bases and J shed 4 bases, with 13 bases lying between them. CDR1 is SQVTM, CDR2 ANQGSEA, per germline. The CDR3 extends over 14 amino acids. CDR3 nucleotide sequence: TGCAGCGTTGTGTGGGGATTCACCACCGGGGAGCTGTTTTTT. Translating gives CSVVWGFTTGELFF.

The chain has TRBV12-3 or TRBV12-4 and TRBJ1-4; D gene uncertain. V was clipped by 0 bases and J by 0 bases, with 8 bases between them. The CDR3 loop spans 16 amino acids. The CDR3 bases are TGTGCCAGCAGTTTAGCCGCGGGAGCAACTAATGAAAAACTGTTTTTT. It specifies CASSLAAGATNEKLFF.

V is TRBV13 and J is TRBJ2-3; D unresolved. Germline lookup yields CDR1 PRHDT and CDR2 FYEKMQ (reference sequence). The CDR3 sequence is 13 residues long. Deletions cut 3 bases from V and 2 bases from J, with 6 bases between. The CDR3 loop is CASSFLNTDTQYF. The CDR3 coding sequence is TGTGCCAGCAGCTTCCTTAACACAGATACGCAGTATTTT.

V and J are TRBV29-1 and TRBJ2-2; either TRBD1 or TRBD2 may fit D (6 bases each). V gave up 7 bases and J gave up 3 bases, with 9 bases separating them. The germline V gene has CDR1 SQVTM and CDR2 ANQGSEA. This CDR3 comprises 12 residues. Here the CDR3 reads CSARGDTGELFF. In nucleotides, the CDR3 is TGCAGCGCGAGGGGGGACACCGGGGAGCTGTTTTTT.

The V and J genes are TRBV7-9 and TRBJ2-7, with 8 nucleotides matching TRBD2. V lost 7 bases and J lost 1; bases outside the gene matches: 9. This CDR3 has 15 residues. Per the germline V gene, CDR1 is SEHNR and CDR2 is FQNEAQ (reference sequence). The DNA of the CDR3 is TGTGCCAGCACCCCGCGGGGGGTGGCATCCTACGAGCAGTACTTC. Encoded protein: CASTPRGVASYEQYF.

The chain uses TRBV7-9 and TRBJ2-1; 9 bases map to TRBD2. The CDR3 has 16 amino acids. Trimming at V came to 2 bases and at J to 5 bases, leaving 7 bases not matched to a gene. CDR1 is SEHNR, CDR2 FQNEAQ, per germline (reference sequence). The CDR3 DNA reads TGTGCCAGCAGCTTATACACTAGCGGGCATAACAATGAGCAGTTCTTC. Its translation: CASSLYTSGHNNEQFF.

The rearrangement uses TRBV20-1 and TRBJ2-1; weak D call: TRBD2 (6 bases). The CDR3 length is 14 residues. Trimming took 4 bases from V and 7 from J, leaving 17 bases between them. The germline gives CDR1 DFQATT, CDR2 SNEGSKA (reference sequence). The CDR3 sequence: CSATPGGTGNEQFF. The CDR3 bases are TGCAGTGCTACTCCGGGCGGGACCGGTAATGAGCAGTTCTTC.

The rearrangement joins TRBV14 to TRBJ2-1, with TRBD1 matching over 7 bases. V lost 5 bases to trimming and J lost 0 bases; unmatched junction nucleotides: 10. Germline V gene lookup returns CDR1 SGHDN and CDR2 FVKESK. This CDR3 contains 17 residues. The CDR3 region is CASSAWTGQSSYNEQFF. Written as DNA, the CDR3 is TGTGCCAGCAGCGCCTGGACAGGCCAGAGCTCCTACAATGAGCAGTTCTTC.

Only one count was recorded for this clonotype. The V gene is TRBV20-1, the J gene TRBJ2-5; 12 positions match TRBD2. Germline CDR1 DFQATT, CDR2 SNEGSKA (reference sequence). The CDR3 spans 15 residues. Trimming removed 3 bases from V and 2 bases from J; junction bases left unmatched: 4. As DNA, the CDR3 is TGCAGTGCTAGGACTAGCGGGAGAGGACAAGAGACCCAGTACTTC. This sequence encodes CSARTSGRGQETQYF.

The rearrangement uses TRBV20-1 and TRBJ2-1, with D possibly being TRBD2 (7 bases). Germline CDR1 reads DFQATT; CDR2 reads SNEGSKA (reference sequence). Trimming cost V 3 bases and J 2 bases, with 17 bases left between them. The CDR3 runs 16 residues. CDR3 DNA: TGCAGTGCTAGTCCGCGGGGGCGGGGGCCCTACAATGAGCAGTTCTTC. Protein product: CSASPRGRGPYNEQFF.

The chain links TRBV27 to TRBJ2-2, with 10 positions matching TRBD1. V trimming: 6 bases; J trimming: 0 bases; junction bases outside the gene matches: 7. CDR1 is MNHEY and CDR2 is SMNVEV in the germline V gene (reference sequence). The CDR3 covers 17 residues. The CDR3 DNA is TGTGCCAGCAGATCGCCGGGACAGGGGTCGAACACCGGGGAGCTGTTTTTT. It codes for CASRSPGQGSNTGELFF.

This chain joins TRBV20-1 and TRBJ2-3, with a weak D call TRBD2 (5 bases). The germline CDR1 and CDR2 sequences are DFQATT and SNEGSKA (reference sequence). The CDR3 extends over 16 amino acids. Between the trimmed V and J ends, which lost 5 bases and 3 bases, there was a span of 21 bases. The CDR3 spells CSAPSGFYTGTDTQYF. The CDR3 DNA reads TGCAGTGCTCCCAGCGGTTTCTACACGGGAACAGATACGCAGTATTTT.

V and J are TRBV29-1 and TRBJ1-1, with no clear D. There are 14 residues in the CDR3. Germline CDR1 and CDR2: SQVTM and ANQGSEA. V shed 4 bases and J shed 0 bases, with 12 bases lying between them. The chain's CDR3 is CSVVLAEMNTEAFF. CDR3 DNA: TGCAGCGTTGTCTTGGCGGAAATGAACACTGAAGCTTTCTTT.

The chain is built from TRBV20-1 and TRBJ2-2; D may be TRBD2 (5 bases). Trimming took 4 bases from V and 0 from J, leaving 9 bases between them. The V gene's germline CDR1 is DFQATT and CDR2 SNEGSKA (reference sequence). CDR3 length: 14 residues. CDR3 DNA sequence: TGCAGTGCTATGAAAGCGGCGAACACCGGGGAGCTGTTTTTT. It specifies CSAMKAANTGELFF.

The V gene is TRBV6-5, the J gene TRBJ2-7, with 9 bases that match TRBD1. The germline gives CDR1 MNHEY, CDR2 SVGAGI. CDR3 length: 14 residues. The junction had 2 bases not matched to a gene; V was cut back by 5 bases and J by 0 bases. In DNA form, the CDR3 reads TGTGCCAGCAGTCGGACAGGGGTCTCCTACGAGCAGTACTTC. It is translated as CASSRTGVSYEQYF.